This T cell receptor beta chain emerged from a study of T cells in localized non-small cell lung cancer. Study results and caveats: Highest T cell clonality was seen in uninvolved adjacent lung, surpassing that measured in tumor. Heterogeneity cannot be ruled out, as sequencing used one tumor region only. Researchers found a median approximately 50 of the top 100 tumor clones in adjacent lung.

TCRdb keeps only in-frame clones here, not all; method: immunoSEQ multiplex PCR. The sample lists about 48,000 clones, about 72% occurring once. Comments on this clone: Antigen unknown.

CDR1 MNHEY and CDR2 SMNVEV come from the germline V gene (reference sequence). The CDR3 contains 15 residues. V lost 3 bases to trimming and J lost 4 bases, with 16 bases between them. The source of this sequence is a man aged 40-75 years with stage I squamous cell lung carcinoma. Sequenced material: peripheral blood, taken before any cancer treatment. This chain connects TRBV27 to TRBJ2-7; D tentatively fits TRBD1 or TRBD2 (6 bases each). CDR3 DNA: TGTGCCAGCAGTTTTAGGGGACACGGACTATACGAGCAGTACTTC. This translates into CASSFRGHGLYEQYF.